This entry lists 29 T cell receptor beta chains sequenced from one sample in a study of blood T cell repertoires in COVID-19. Data came from immunoSEQ multiplex PCR; TCRdb stores just in-frame clones and leaves some out. This table has roughly 79,000 clones, around 82% appearing once. Sequencing used peripheral blood. Receptors were obtained from a human donor in a cohort sampled during active COVID-19.

The chain is built from TRBV5-7 and TRBJ2-7, with unresolved D. TRBV5-7 is sorted into the ORF group, with uncertain function. CDR3 length equals 11 residues. Trimming took off 2 bases at V and 3 bases at J, with 3 bases between the two ends. Here the CDR3 reads CASSFLYEQYF. CDR3 nucleotides: TGTGCCAGCAGCTTCCTCTACGAGCAGTACTTC.

In its sample, this clone was seen once. The chain carries TRBV19 and TRBJ1-3, with a possible D match to TRBD1 (5 bases). The germline CDR1 and CDR2 sequences are LNHDA and SQIVND (reference sequence). V was pared by 7 bases and J by 0 bases, with 22 bases between. The CDR3 contains 18 residues. The CDR3 reads CASMKGRGVLSSGNTIYF. The CDR3 DNA is TGTGCCAGTATGAAAGGAAGGGGCGTCCTAAGCTCTGGAAACACCATATATTTT. Combining the CDR3 with reference TRBV19 and TRBJ1-3 gives the whole variable domain DGGITQSPKYLFRKEGQNVTLSCEQNLNHDAMYWYRQDPGQGLRLIYYSQIVNDFQKGDIAEGYSVSREKKESFPLTVTSAQKNPTAFYLCASMKGRGVLSSGNTIYFGEGSWLTVV.

The chain recombines TRBV1 with TRBJ2-2; TRBD1, the D gene given by the table, was not confirmed from the DNA. TRBV1 is a pseudogene locus. The CDR3 has 16 amino acids. The CDR3: CTSSSATGLNTGELFF. Here the CDR3 DNA reads TGCACCAGCAGCTCGGCGACAGGGTTGAACACCGGGGAGCTGTTTTTT.

J is TRBJ2-4 and V is TRBV5-1; D uncertain. CDR3 length: 19 residues. The V gene's germline CDR1 is SGHRS and CDR2 YFSETQ. The V and J ends lost 0 bases and 0 bases respectively, with 19 bases between them. The CDR3 reads CASSLGNWVNGLAKNIQYF. DNA for the CDR3: TGCGCCAGCAGCTTGGGAAATTGGGTAAACGGGTTAGCCAAAAACATTCAGTACTTC.

This sequence joins TRBV18 and TRBJ1-6; 11 positions agree with TRBD1. From germline, CDR1 is KGHSH and CDR2 LQKENI. CDR3 length equals 17 residues. V was clipped by 6 bases and J by 0 bases; unmatched bases: 4. DNA of the CDR3: TGTGCCAGCTCCTGGGACAGGGGGAGCTCCTATAATTCACCCCTCCACTTT. Protein sequence: CASSWDRGSSYNSPLHF.

The chain combines TRBV2 with TRBJ1-3; 8 bases map to TRBD1. Germline V gene sequence: CDR1 SNHLY, CDR2 FYNNEI. Germline trimming cut 6 bases from V and 0 bases from J; bases unmatched to any gene: 4. There are 15 residues in the CDR3. CDR3 in amino acids: CASRQGAYSGNTIYF. The CDR3 DNA reads as TGTGCCAGCAGGCAGGGGGCTTACTCTGGAAACACCATATATTTT.

CDR3 bases: TGTGCTGTTCGACAGGAAAGGGATCAGCCCCAGCATTTT. The encoded protein is CAVRQERDQPQHF. The J gene is TRBJ1-5, the V gene TRBV6-5; D might be TRBD1 (6 bases). Per germline, CDR1 MNHEY and CDR2 SVGAGI. The CDR3 consists of 13 residues.

About this clone: One end of the junction is discordant with germline, which a read error may explain. The DNA of the CDR3 is TGTGTCAGTAGTATTCAGGCCGAGAACACTGAAGCTTTCTTT. It is translated as CVSSIQAENTEAFF. The chain links TRBV19 to TRBJ1-1; no clear D gene. This CDR3 contains 14 residues. The germline CDR1 and CDR2 sequences are LNHDA and SQIVND (reference sequence). Combining the CDR3 with reference TRBV19 and TRBJ1-1 gives the whole variable domain DGGITQSPKYLFRKEGQNVTLSCEQNLNHDAMYWYRQDPGQGLRLIYYSQIVNDFQKGDIAEGYSVSREKKESFPLTVTSAQKNPTAFYLCVSSIQAENTEAFFGQGTRLTVV.

The rearrangement uses TRBV29-1 and TRBJ2-7; TRBD2 is a possible D gene (6 bases). The germline V and J ends were trimmed by 6 bases and 3 bases, with 12 bases remaining between them. This CDR3 comprises 12 residues. In germline, CDR1 is SQVTM, CDR2 ANQGSEA. Here the CDR3 DNA reads TGCAGCGTCGCCGGGAGCGTCTACGAGCAGTACTTC. Translating it yields CSVAGSVYEQYF.

This clone came up once. The chain is built from TRBV5-6 and TRBJ1-2; 7 nucleotides align to TRBD1. CDR3 length: 15 amino acids. The trim removed 2 bases at V and 0 bases at J, leaving 4 bases unmatched. Germline V gene data show CDR1 as SGHDT and CDR2 as YYEEEE. The CDR3 here is CASSLGTAANYGYTF. In DNA, the CDR3 is TGTGCCAGCAGCTTAGGGACAGCCGCTAACTATGGCTACACCTTC.

The J gene is TRBJ1-1, the V gene TRBV19, with 7 bases lining up with TRBD1. Germline V gene sequence: CDR1 LNHDA, CDR2 SQIVND (reference sequence). This CDR3 region has 18 residues. With 0 bases clipped from V and 4 bases from J, the junction kept 14 bases outside the gene matches. CDR3 loop: CASSIERGRLFLGTEAFF. In nucleotides, the CDR3 is TGTGCCAGTAGTATAGAGAGGGGGCGGTTGTTTTTGGGCACTGAAGCTTTCTTT.

J is TRBJ1-3 and V is TRBV7-6; D is unresolved. CDR3 size: 13 residues. Germline V gene data show CDR1 as SGHVS and CDR2 as FNYEAQ. V was shortened by 5 bases and J by 8 bases, with 13 bases between the two germline ends. CDR3 nucleotides: TGTGCCAGCAGCGCCTTTTACGGGGACACCATATATTTT. Its translation: CASSAFYGDTIYF.

This clone was picked up a small number of times. The chain employs TRBV2 and TRBJ1-2; TRBD1 matches 9 bases. This CDR3 is 12 amino acids long. Trimming cost V 7 bases and J 8 bases; bases outside gene matches: 5. Germline V gives CDR1 SNHLY, CDR2 FYNNEI. In DNA form, the CDR3 reads TGTGCCAGCACAAGGGACAGGGACGGCTACACCTTC. Protein sequence: CASTRDRDGYTF.

This rearrangement joins TRBV10-3 to TRBJ1-1, with no clear D. CDR1 and CDR2 (germline): ENHRY, SYGVKD. V was shortened by 4 bases and J by 11 bases, with 11 bases between the two germline ends. This CDR3 comprises 11 residues. The CDR3, as DNA: TGTGCCATCAGTGGGCACAGCCTGGCTTTCTTT. Encoded protein: CAISGHSLAFF.

The chain combines TRBV5-1 with TRBJ1-2; TRBD1 aligns across 7 bases. Germline V gene data show CDR1 as SGHRS and CDR2 as YFSETQ. This CDR3 has 15 residues. V lost 5 bases to trimming and J lost 0 bases; unmatched junction nucleotides: 7. The chain's CDR3 is CASSTTGATNYGYTF. The CDR3 region has the DNA TGCGCCAGCAGTACTACAGGGGCGACTAACTATGGCTACACCTTC.

This chain connects TRBV9 to TRBJ1-1; D is undetermined. The CDR3 covers 13 residues. The germline CDR1 and CDR2 sequences are SGDLS and YYNGEE. V lost 2 bases and J lost 5, with 10 bases in between. CDR3 bases: TGTGCCAGCAGCGTTTGGAGGGATACTGAAGCTTTCTTT. Its translation is CASSVWRDTEAFF.

The chain carries TRBV7-3 and TRBJ2-5, with D possibly TRBD2 on 5 matching bases. This CDR3 is 13 amino acids long. Germline CDR1 SGHTA, CDR2 FQGTGA. V was pared by 2 bases and J by 4 bases, with 8 bases between. The CDR3 here is CASSLGLAETQYF. CDR3 nucleotides: TGTGCCAGCAGCTTAGGGCTAGCAGAGACCCAGTACTTC.

The chain uses TRBV6-2 or TRBV6-3 and TRBJ1-4, with a possible D match to TRBD1 (5 bases). V gave up 5 bases and J gave up 7 bases, with 14 bases separating them. The CDR3 loop spans 14 amino acids. Germline-derived CDR1 and CDR2 are MNHEY and SVGEGT. The CDR3 loop is CASSPGVPSEKLFF. The CDR3 coding sequence is TGTGCCAGCAGTCCGGGGGTCCCTAGTGAAAAACTGTTTTTT.

The chain carries TRBV5-1 and TRBJ2-1; 10 bases align to TRBD2. Germline CDR1 is SGHRS and CDR2 is YFSETQ. J was trimmed by 5 bases and V by 4 bases; bases with no gene match: 15. The CDR3 is 18 residues long. The CDR3 is CASSPPPQLAGLDNEQFF. CDR3 in DNA: TGCGCCAGCAGCCCCCCCCCACAACTAGCGGGGCTAGACAATGAGCAGTTCTTC. Supplemented by reference TRBV5-1 and TRBJ2-1, the full variable domain reads KAGVTQTPRYLIKTRGQQVTLSCSPISGHRSVSWYQQTPGQGLQFLFEYFSETQRNKGNFPGRFSGRQFSNSRSEMNVSTLELGDSALYLCASSPPPQLAGLDNEQFFGPGTRLTVL.

This clone was recorded only once. The chain joins TRBV19 to TRBJ1-5, with 8 bases lining up with TRBD1. Per the germline V gene, CDR1 is LNHDA and CDR2 is SQIVND (reference sequence). CDR3 length equals 15 residues. J gave up 6 bases and V 3 bases, and 7 bases lay outside the gene matches. CDR3 residues: CASSIWTGLSQPQHF. CDR3 in DNA: TGTGCCAGTAGTATTTGGACAGGGCTGAGTCAGCCCCAGCATTTT. Variable domain in full (rest from reference TRBV19 and TRBJ1-5): DGGITQSPKYLFRKEGQNVTLSCEQNLNHDAMYWYRQDPGQGLRLIYYSQIVNDFQKGDIAEGYSVSREKKESFPLTVTSAQKNPTAFYLCASSIWTGLSQPQHFGDGTRLSIL.

V gene TRBV9 combines with J gene TRBJ1-3; D unclear. Germline V gene data show CDR1 as SGDLS and CDR2 as YYNGEE. V dropped 2 bases and J dropped 3 bases, with 9 bases sitting between them. The CDR3 runs to 14 residues. CDR3 sequence (DNA): TGTGCCAGCAGCGTGGAGGCTAGTGGAAACACCATATATTTT. Its translation: CASSVEASGNTIYF.

V and J are TRBV29-1 and TRBJ1-4; D perhaps matches TRBD1 (5 bases). Germline V lookup: CDR1 SQVTM, CDR2 ANQGSEA. This CDR3 comprises 11 residues. V shed 7 bases and J shed 13 bases, with 16 bases lying between them. Here the CDR3 reads CSGWQGSRLFF. The CDR3 DNA reads as TGCAGCGGTTGGCAGGGTTCTAGACTGTTTTTT.

The V call is TRBV7-3, the J call TRBJ2-5; 9 bases are a match to TRBD1. Germline CDR1 is SGHTA and CDR2 is FQGTGA. CDR3 length: 15 amino acids. The junction had 2 bases not matched to a gene; V was cut back by 0 bases and J by 3 bases. In DNA form, the CDR3 reads TGTGCCAGCAGCTTAACAGGGACAGGGAAAGAGACCCAGTACTTC. As protein: CASSLTGTGKETQYF. Combining the CDR3 with reference TRBV7-3 and TRBJ2-5 gives the whole variable domain GAGVSQTPSNKVTEKGKYVELRCDPISGHTALYWYRQSLGQGPEFLIYFQGTGAADDSGLPNDRFFAVRPEGSVSTLKIQRTERGDSAVYLCASSLTGTGKETQYFGPGTRLLVL.

Comments on this clone: At the DNA level, this CDR3 is encoded by other sequences in the same sample as well. The V gene is TRBV6-2 or TRBV6-3, the J gene TRBJ1-5; maybe TRBD1 (5 bases). Per germline, CDR1 MNHEY and CDR2 SVGEGT. The V and J ends lost 2 bases and 7 bases respectively, with 12 bases between them. The CDR3 is 14 amino acids. In nucleotides, the CDR3 is TGTGCCAGCAGTTACGGGGGGTGGGGGCAGCCCCAGCATTTT. Translating gives CASSYGGWGQPQHF.

J is TRBJ1-2 and V is TRBV19; TRBD1 agrees at 9 bases. The trim removed 4 bases at V and 5 bases at J, leaving 5 bases unmatched. Germline V CDR1 and CDR2: LNHDA, SQIVND (reference sequence). CDR3 size: 14 residues. In DNA, the CDR3 is TGTGCCAGTAGTAGGACAGGGGATATTTATGGCTACACCTTC. The encoded protein is CASSRTGDIYGYTF.

The rearrangement joins TRBV20-1 to TRBJ2-5; D might be TRBD2 (6 bases). Germline V lookup: CDR1 DFQATT, CDR2 SNEGSKA (reference sequence). V lost 3 bases and J lost 4, with 12 bases in between. CDR3 size: 13 residues. CDR3 loop: CSASSYGGETQYF. CDR3 sequence (DNA): TGCAGTGCTAGTAGCTACGGGGGAGAGACCCAGTACTTC.

V usage is TRBV7-9 and J usage is TRBJ1-5, with TRBD1 matching 9 bases. Germline V gives CDR1 SEHNR, CDR2 FQNEAQ (reference sequence). The CDR3 contains 15 residues. V was pared by 1 base and J by 3 bases, with 1 base of the junction left unmatched. The CDR3: CASSLGTGANQPQHF. CDR3 nucleotide sequence: TGTGCCAGCAGCTTAGGGACAGGGGCCAATCAGCCCCAGCATTTT.

This chain joins TRBV19 and TRBJ2-7; D remains unclear. Trimming stripped 5 bases from V and 0 bases from J, with 8 bases between. Germline-derived CDR1 and CDR2 are LNHDA and SQIVND (reference sequence). The CDR3 runs 13 residues. CDR3 coding DNA: TGTGCCAGTAGTGCGGCCCTCTCCTACGAGCAGTACTTC. This translates into CASSAALSYEQYF.

This clone was seen a single time. The chain carries TRBV7-2 and TRBJ1-5; TRBD1 is a possible D gene (5 bases). Trimming cost V 4 bases and J 1 base, with 14 bases left between them. CDR1 is SGHTA and CDR2 is FQGNSA in the germline V gene. The CDR3 extends over 16 amino acids. CDR3 loop: CASSYVGGESNQPQHF. Here the CDR3 DNA reads TGTGCCAGCAGCTACGTGGGGGGGGAAAGCAATCAGCCCCAGCATTTT.